Sequencing of this T cell receptor beta chain was carried out in a study of CD8+ T cells in alopecia areata. About the study: A regimen of oral tofacitinib, 5 to 10 mg twice daily, was given to treated patients.

Study-level findings and limits: Alphabeta T cells residing in normal skin are also sequenced in scalp samples. Scalp clonality and expanded CD8+ clones among the top 100 showed significant decreases with tofacitinib.

Treatment: oral pan-JAK inhibitor, 5-10 mg twice daily. Trimming cost V 1 base and J 3 bases; bases outside gene matches: 12. The CDR3 covers 17 residues. The germline CDR1 and CDR2 sequences are SGHAT and FQNNGV. Worth noting for this clone: Antigen: not known.

Following extraction, RNA underwent reverse transcription to cDNA, which served as the sequencing template. Assay: immunoSEQ multiplex PCR; the TCRdb copy retains only in-frame clones and omits some. The table records 200,000 to 250,000 clones, less than 75% of them present only once. The material sequenced was CD4+ T cells sorted from blood, taken at week 4, from a patient treated with tofacitinib. The chain uses TRBV11-2 and TRBJ2-7, with 7 bases identical to TRBD2. This receptor was identified in a human donor with alopecia areata. CDR3 sequence reads: CASSLGEGSGRYYEQYF. CDR3 in DNA: TGTGCCAGCAGCTTAGGGGAGGGGAGTGGCCGGTACTACGAGCAGTACTTC.